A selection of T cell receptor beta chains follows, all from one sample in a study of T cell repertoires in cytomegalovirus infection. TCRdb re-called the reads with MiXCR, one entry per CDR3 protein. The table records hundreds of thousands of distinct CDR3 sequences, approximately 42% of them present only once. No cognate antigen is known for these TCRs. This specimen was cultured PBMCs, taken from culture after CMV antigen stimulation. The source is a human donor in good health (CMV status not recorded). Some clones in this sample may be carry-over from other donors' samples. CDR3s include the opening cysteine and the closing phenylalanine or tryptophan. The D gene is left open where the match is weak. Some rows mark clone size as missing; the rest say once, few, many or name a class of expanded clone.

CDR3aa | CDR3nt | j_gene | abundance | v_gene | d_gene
CASSPSGLNEQFF | TGTGCCAGCAGCCCCTCAGGCCTGAATGAGCAGTTCTTC | TRBJ2-1 | few | TRBV11-2 | NA
CASSPLGRGGSYNEQFF | TGCGCCAGCAGCCCCCTTGGGCGGGGGGGCTCCTACAATGAGCAGTTCTTC | TRBJ2-1 | once | TRBV4-1 | TRBD2
CASSLRQGAHHTEAFF | TGTGCCAGCAGCTTAAGGCAGGGGGCCCATCACACTGAAGCTTTCTTT | TRBJ1-1 | few | TRBV7-9 | TRBD1
CASSRRGGLAGNEQYF | TGTGCCAGTAGTCGGAGGGGGGGACTAGCTGGGAACGAGCAGTACTTC | TRBJ2-7 | NA | TRBV19 | TRBD2
CASSPSGRGANQPQHF | TGTGCCAGCTCACCAAGCGGTCGGGGGGCCAATCAGCCCCAGCATTTT | TRBJ1-5 | few | TRBV18 | NA
CASSQTTETGELFF | TGCGCCAGCAGCCAAACGACAGAGACCGGGGAGCTGTTTTTT | TRBJ2-2 | NA | TRBV4-3 | NA
CASSLNRLAFDTQYF | TGTGCCAGCAGTTTAAATAGACTAGCGTTCGATACGCAGTATTTT | TRBJ2-3 | NA | TRBV27 | TRBD2
CASSSRSVSWNIQYF | TGTGCCAGCAGCTCTCGAAGCGTTAGCTGGAACATTCAGTACTTC | TRBJ2-4 | few | TRBV7-2 | NA
CASTRTSANGEQFF | TGTGCCAGCACCAGGACTAGCGCCAACGGGGAGCAGTTCTTC | TRBJ2-1 | NA | TRBV2 | TRBD2
CASKDWRGRGNEQFF | TGTGCCAGCAAGGACTGGAGGGGAAGGGGCAATGAGCAGTTCTTC | TRBJ2-1 | few | TRBV2 | NA
CASSYALGQETQYF | TGTGCCAGCAGCTATGCATTAGGTCAAGAGACCCAGTACTTC | TRBJ2-5 | NA | TRBV7-8 | NA
CASSAGSTNPDTQYF | TGTGCCAGCAGCGCCGGGTCAACTAACCCAGATACGCAGTATTTT | TRBJ2-3 | NA | TRBV5-4 | NA
CASSIGGTAYTDTQYF | TGTGCCAGTAGTATAGGGGGGACAGCCTACACAGATACGCAGTATTTT | TRBJ2-3 | NA | TRBV19 | TRBD1
CASGIGTEAFF | TGTGCCAGCGGGATCGGCACTGAAGCTTTCTTT | TRBJ1-1 | few | TRBV7-2 | NA
CASSLLEGTSTDTQYF | TGTGCCAGCAGCCTTCTTGAGGGCACTAGCACAGATACGCAGTATTTT | TRBJ2-3 | NA | TRBV5-4 | NA
CASSVKQGYGYTF | TGTGCCAGCAGCGTCAAACAGGGCTATGGCTACACCTTC | TRBJ1-2 | NA | TRBV7-2 | NA
CASSLASPGQGNNSPLHF | TGTGCCAGCAGCTTAGCGAGCCCCGGACAGGGCAATAATTCACCCCTCCACTTT | TRBJ1-6 | NA | TRBV7-2 | TRBD1